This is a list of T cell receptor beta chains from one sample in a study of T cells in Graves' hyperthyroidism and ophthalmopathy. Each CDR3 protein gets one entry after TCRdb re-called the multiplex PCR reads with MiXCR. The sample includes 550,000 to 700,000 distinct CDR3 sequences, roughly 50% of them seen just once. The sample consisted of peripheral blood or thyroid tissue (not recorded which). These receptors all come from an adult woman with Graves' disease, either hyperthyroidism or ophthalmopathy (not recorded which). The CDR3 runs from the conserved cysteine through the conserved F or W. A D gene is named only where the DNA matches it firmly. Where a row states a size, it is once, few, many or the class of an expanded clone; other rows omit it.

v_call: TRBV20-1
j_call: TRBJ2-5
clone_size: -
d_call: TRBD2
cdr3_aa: CSAVTGTSGETQYF
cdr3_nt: TGCAGTGCCGTTACCGGGACTAGCGGAGAGACCCAGTACTTC

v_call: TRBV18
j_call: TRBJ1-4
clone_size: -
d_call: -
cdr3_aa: CASSPSKGPNEKLFF
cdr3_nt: TGTGCCAGCTCACCAAGTAAGGGGCCGAATGAAAAACTGTTTTTT

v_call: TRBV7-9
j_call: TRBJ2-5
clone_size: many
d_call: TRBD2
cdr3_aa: CASSPGVAGSYF
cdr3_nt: TGTGCCAGCAGCCCCGGAGTAGCGGGTTCGTACTTC

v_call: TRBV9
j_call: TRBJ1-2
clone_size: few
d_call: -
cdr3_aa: CASTILQGGGGYTF
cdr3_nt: TGTGCCAGCACCATCCTCCAGGGTGGAGGAGGCTACACCTTC

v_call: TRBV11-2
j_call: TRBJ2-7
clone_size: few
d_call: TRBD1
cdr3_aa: CASSRDRISYEQYF
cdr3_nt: TGTGCCAGCAGCAGGGACAGGATCTCCTACGAGCAGTACTTC

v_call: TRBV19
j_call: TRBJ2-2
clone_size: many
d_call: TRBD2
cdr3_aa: CASTLERLAGDGGGELFF
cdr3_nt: TGTGCCAGTACCCTAGAGCGACTAGCGGGAGATGGAGGCGGGGAGCTGTTTTTT

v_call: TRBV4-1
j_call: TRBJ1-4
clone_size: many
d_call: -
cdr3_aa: CASSLELGEKLFF
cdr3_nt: TGCGCCAGCAGCCTCGAGCTGGGCGAAAAACTGTTTTTT

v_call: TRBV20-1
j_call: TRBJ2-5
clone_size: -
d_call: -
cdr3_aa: CSARSTRGGTQYF
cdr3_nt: TGCAGTGCTAGAAGCACGCGGGGAGGGACCCAGTACTTC

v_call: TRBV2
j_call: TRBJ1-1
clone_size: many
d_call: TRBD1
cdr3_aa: CASTTGQGHTEAFF
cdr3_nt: TGTGCCAGCACTACGGGACAGGGCCACACTGAAGCTTTCTTT

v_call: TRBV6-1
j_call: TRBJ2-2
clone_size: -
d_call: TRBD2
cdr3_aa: CASSAQGLAGGRDTGELFF
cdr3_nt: TGTGCCAGCAGTGCCCAGGGACTAGCGGGAGGGCGCGACACCGGGGAGCTGTTTTTT

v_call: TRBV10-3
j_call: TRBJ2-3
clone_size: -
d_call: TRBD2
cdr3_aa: CAISATRSSGVSTDTQYF
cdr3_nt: TGTGCCATCAGTGCCACACGGTCTAGCGGAGTTAGCACAGATACGCAGTATTTT

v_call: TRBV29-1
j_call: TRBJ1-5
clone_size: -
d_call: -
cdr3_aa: CSVTGAANQPQHF
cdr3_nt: TGCAGCGTCACAGGTGCCGCTAATCAGCCCCAGCATTTT

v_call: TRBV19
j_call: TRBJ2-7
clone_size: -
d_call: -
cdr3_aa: CATRPGNPPFYEQYF
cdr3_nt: TGTGCCACCAGACCCGGGAATCCCCCATTCTACGAGCAGTACTTC

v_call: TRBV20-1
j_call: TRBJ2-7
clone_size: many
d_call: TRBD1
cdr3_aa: CSASSGGNNEQYF
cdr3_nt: TGCAGTGCTAGTTCAGGGGGCAACAACGAGCAGTACTTC

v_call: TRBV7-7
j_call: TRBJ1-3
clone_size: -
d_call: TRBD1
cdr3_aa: CASGRDRGGTIYF
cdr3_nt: TGTGCTAGCGGCCGGGACAGGGGGGGCACCATATATTTT

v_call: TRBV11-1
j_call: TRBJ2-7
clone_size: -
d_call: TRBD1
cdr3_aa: CASSLRDSVYEQYF
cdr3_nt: TGTGCCAGCAGCCTCCGGGACAGCGTTTACGAGCAGTACTTC

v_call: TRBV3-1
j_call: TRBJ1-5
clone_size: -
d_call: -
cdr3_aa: CASGMRSQPQHF
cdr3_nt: TGTGCCAGCGGGATGAGGTCTCAGCCCCAGCATTTT

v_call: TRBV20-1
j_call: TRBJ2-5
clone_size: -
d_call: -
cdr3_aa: CSADQRETQYF
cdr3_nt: TGCAGTGCTGATCAACGGGAGACCCAGTACTTC